A single sample gave rise to the 19 T cell receptor beta chains below, sequenced in a study of OX40 agonist ivuxolimab in advanced cancers. Repertoires were generated with immunoSEQ multiplex PCR, while TCRdb's copy carries only in-frame clones and drops some. The sample consists of 50,000 to 70,000 clones, over 90% of them appearing once. Source: CD4+ or CD8+ T cells sorted from blood, taken in a trial of the OX40 agonist ivuxolimab. The receptor source for this set is an adult with an advanced solid tumor such as melanoma, head and neck, liver or kidney cancer.

The V call is TRBV7-3, the J call TRBJ2-6; 9 bases align to TRBD2. The V gene's germline CDR1 is SGHTA and CDR2 FQGTGA. The CDR3 covers 18 residues. V trimming: 4 bases; J trimming: 4 bases; junction bases outside the gene matches: 11. CDR3 region: CASSYGIAGVSGANVLTF. Here the CDR3 DNA reads TGTGCCAGCAGCTACGGAATAGCGGGAGTTTCCGGGGCCAACGTCCTGACTTTC.

The rearrangement uses TRBV15 and TRBJ2-3, with 11 bases lining up with TRBD2. After removal of 1 base from V and 6 bases from J, the junction contained 12 bases not matched to a gene. Germline CDR1 LNHNV, CDR2 YYDKDF (reference sequence). The CDR3 covers 18 residues. The CDR3 region is CATSRALAGGPEGDTQYF. The CDR3, as DNA: TGTGCCACCAGCAGAGCCCTAGCGGGAGGTCCCGAGGGCGATACGCAGTATTTT.

V and J are TRBV5-6 and TRBJ2-7, with 9 bases aligning to TRBD2. CDR1 and CDR2 (germline): SGHDT, YYEEEE. V lost 3 bases and J lost 5; bases outside the gene matches: 9. This CDR3 is 15 amino acids long. In nucleotides, the CDR3 is TGTGCCAGCAGCTCCCCGGGGGTAGCGGGAGACGAGCAGTACTTC. This translates into CASSSPGVAGDEQYF.

This rearrangement joins TRBV19 to TRBJ2-4; maybe TRBD1 (6 bases). The germline CDR1 and CDR2 sequences are LNHDA and SQIVND (reference sequence). The CDR3 length is 14 residues. Trimming shortened V by 5 bases and J by 6 bases, and 14 bases separated the two germline ends. CDR3 nucleotides: TGTGCCAGTAGTTCCGACCGAGGGGGAAACATTCAGTACTTC. It is translated as CASSSDRGGNIQYF.

The chain recombines TRBV5-1 with TRBJ2-7; the match to TRBD2 covers 10 bases. Germline V gene data show CDR1 as SGHRS and CDR2 as YFSETQ. The CDR3 is made up of 15 amino acids. V shed 0 bases and J 2 bases; nucleotides not matched to a gene: 2. CDR3 residues: CASSLGGLAAYEQYF. The DNA of the CDR3 is TGCGCCAGCAGCTTGGGAGGACTAGCGGCCTACGAGCAGTACTTC.

V and J are TRBV28 and TRBJ2-1; 7 bases are shared with TRBD1. CDR3 length: 13 amino acids. CDR1 MDHEN and CDR2 SYDVKM come from the germline V gene. The junction had 6 bases not matched to a gene; V was cut back by 10 bases and J by 3 bases. The DNA of the CDR3 is TGTGCCAAACACAGGGGACACTACAATGAGCAGTTCTTC. Protein sequence: CAKHRGHYNEQFF.

V usage is TRBV10-2 and J usage is TRBJ2-2; D is ambiguous. V was cut by 0 bases and J by 6 bases, with 5 bases left in between. There are 13 residues in the CDR3. The germline gives CDR1 WSHSY, CDR2 SAAADI. The CDR3 loop reads CASSESLPGELFF. CDR3 DNA sequence: TGCGCCAGCAGTGAGTCCTTGCCCGGGGAGCTGTTTTTT.

This clone is classed as medium-sized. At the DNA level, this CDR3 is encoded by other sequences in the same sample as well. This chain links TRBV7-9 with TRBJ2-7; no firm D call. The length of the CDR3 is 13 residues. Trimming removed 2 bases from V and 1 base from J, with 6 bases in between. Per germline, CDR1 SEHNR and CDR2 FQNEAQ (reference sequence). Written as DNA, the CDR3 is TGTGCCAGCAGCTTACCTGGGTCCTACGAGCAGTACTTC. Amino acids: CASSLPGSYEQYF.

The chain is built from TRBV27 and TRBJ1-5; no reliable D call. The CDR3 is made up of 15 amino acids. V was clipped by 3 bases and J by 3 bases, with 12 bases between them. The germline V gene has CDR1 MNHEY and CDR2 SMNVEV (reference sequence). The CDR3 reads CASSLTVGPNQPQHF. Written as DNA, the CDR3 is TGTGCCAGCAGTTTGACTGTGGGTCCCAATCAGCCCCAGCATTTT.

V is TRBV4-3 and J is TRBJ2-2; no reliable D call. CDR3 length: 15 residues. Trimming stripped 4 bases from V and 1 base from J, with 10 bases between. From germline, CDR1 is LGHNA and CDR2 YSLEER. DNA for the CDR3: TGCGCCAGCAGCCCGAACGCGGTGAACACCGGGGAGCTGTTTTTT. It specifies CASSPNAVNTGELFF.

The chain has TRBV5-1 and TRBJ2-1, with 8 bases that match TRBD1. The CDR3 sequence is 16 residues long. CDR1 SGHRS and CDR2 YFSETQ come from the germline V gene. V lost 3 bases and J lost 0; bases outside the gene matches: 5. CDR3 residues: CASSSYRGSSYNEQFF. The CDR3 coding sequence is TGCGCCAGCAGCTCTTACAGGGGGAGCTCCTACAATGAGCAGTTCTTC. Variable domain in full (rest from reference TRBV5-1 and TRBJ2-1): KAGVTQTPRYLIKTRGQQVTLSCSPISGHRSVSWYQQTPGQGLQFLFEYFSETQRNKGNFPGRFSGRQFSNSRSEMNVSTLELGDSALYLCASSSYRGSSYNEQFFGPGTRLTVL.

The gene calls are TRBV19 and TRBJ2-1, with 10 bases that match TRBD2. Germline trimming cut 3 bases from V and 3 bases from J; bases unmatched to any gene: 2. There are 15 residues in the CDR3. Germline assignment: CDR1 LNHDA and CDR2 SQIVND (reference sequence). The CDR3 is CASSILAGDYNEQFF. For the CDR3, the DNA is TGTGCCAGTAGTATTCTAGCGGGGGACTACAATGAGCAGTTCTTC. The variable domain in full, completed from reference TRBV19 and TRBJ2-1, reads DGGITQSPKYLFRKEGQNVTLSCEQNLNHDAMYWYRQDPGQGLRLIYYSQIVNDFQKGDIAEGYSVSREKKESFPLTVTSAQKNPTAFYLCASSILAGDYNEQFFGPGTRLTVL.

The chain's CDR3 is CASSLARGGIYGYTF. CDR3 DNA sequence: TGTGCCAGCAGCTTAGCCAGGGGAGGAATCTATGGCTACACCTTC. The rearrangement links TRBV7-6 to TRBJ1-2, with TRBD1 as a possible D gene (6 bases). Germline V gives CDR1 SGHVS, CDR2 FNYEAQ. This CDR3 has 15 amino acids. V was trimmed by 0 bases and J by 4 bases, leaving 12 bases between them.

The V and J genes are TRBV12-5 and TRBJ1-5, with TRBD1 identical over 8 bases. Trimming took 9 bases from V and 6 from J; bases not matched to a gene: 10. This CDR3 is built from 14 residues. In germline, CDR1 is LGHNT, CDR2 FRNRAP. CDR3 amino acids: CASYDRGVSQPQHF. The CDR3 DNA sequence: TGTGCTAGCTACGACAGGGGTGTGTCTCAGCCCCAGCATTTT.

The chain carries TRBV4-3 and TRBJ2-2; 13 nucleotides line up with TRBD2. Germline trimming cut 5 bases from V and 3 bases from J; bases unmatched to any gene: 6. The CDR3 totals 17 residues. CDR1 and CDR2 from the germline V gene are LGHNA and YSLEER. CDR3 sequence: CASSYTSGRAHTGELFF. In DNA, the CDR3 is TGCGCCAGCAGCTATACTAGCGGGAGGGCCCACACCGGGGAGCTGTTTTTT.

This clone appeared a single time. The J gene is TRBJ2-7, the V gene TRBV28, with 11 bases matching TRBD2. This CDR3 is 17 amino acids long. The germline V gene has CDR1 MDHEN and CDR2 SYDVKM. Germline trimming cut 5 bases from V and 0 bases from J; bases unmatched to any gene: 9. The CDR3 region is CASSLVAGGLSSYEQYF. In nucleotides, the CDR3 is TGTGCCAGCAGTCTCGTAGCGGGGGGGTTAAGCTCCTACGAGCAGTACTTC.

The CDR3 bases are TGTGCCAGTAGTCCACAGGAATCCAACTATGGCTACACCTTC. Its translation: CASSPQESNYGYTF. This rearrangement joins TRBV19 to TRBJ1-2; TRBD1 might be the D (5 bases). Trimming cost V 5 bases and J 2 bases, with 12 bases left between them. This CDR3 has 14 residues. Germline lookup yields CDR1 LNHDA and CDR2 SQIVND (reference sequence).

The chain joins TRBV9 to TRBJ2-5, with a weak D call TRBD2 (6 bases). CDR1 SGDLS and CDR2 YYNGEE come from the germline V gene. The CDR3 is 14 residues long. Trimming pared 0 bases from V and 4 bases from J, leaving 10 bases between. The CDR3 spells CASSVDGSRETQYF. The CDR3 DNA reads TGTGCCAGCAGCGTAGACGGGAGCCGAGAGACCCAGTACTTC.

This sequence joins TRBV7-8 and TRBJ2-7; TRBD1 matches 8 bases. The V gene end was trimmed by 0 bases and the J gene end by 0 bases; junction bases not matched to a gene: 7. The CDR3 contains 17 residues. The germline V gene has CDR1 SGHVS and CDR2 FQNEAQ. CDR3 in amino acids: CASSLAWGQESSYEQYF. Here the CDR3 DNA reads TGTGCCAGCAGCTTAGCGTGGGGACAGGAGAGCTCCTACGAGCAGTACTTC.